The clone carrying this TCR beta chain was detected a few times. These data originate in a study of blood T cell repertoires in COVID-19. About the study: Collection of acute and convalescent COVID-19 samples took place in the United States, Italy and Spain. Sources were T cells, B-cell-depleted T cells, or PBMCs; the material itself was cDNA or gDNA.

CDR1 is SGHNT and CDR2 is YYREEE in the germline V gene (reference sequence). CDR3 size: 13 residues. The trim removed 9 bases at V and 7 bases at J, leaving 11 bases unmatched. Original handling: Amplifying reference gene primers gave estimates of nucleated cell counts. The repertoire was sequenced with immunoSEQ multiplex PCR; TCRdb's copy has only in-frame clones and lacks some. V and J calls and clone size are as listed in that table; D and trimming were resolved from the DNA. The sample includes under 300,000 clones, around 84% of them seen just once. The sequencing sample was made of peripheral blood. The sequence was collected from a woman aged 18 to 35 with acute or convalescent COVID-19. The rearrangement uses TRBV5-4 and TRBJ1-2; 8 bases match TRBD1. CDR3 sequence reads: CATSQGAAAGYTF. The CDR3 bases are TGTGCCACTTCGCAGGGGGCGGCGGCTGGCTACACCTTC.